The rows below give T cell receptor beta chains drawn from one sample of a study of graft-versus-host responses after intestinal transplantation. The repertoire was sequenced with immunoSEQ multiplex PCR; TCRdb's copy has only in-frame clones and lacks some. The sample has about 80,000 clones; around 92% are singletons. Sequencing used PBMCs, obtained 98 days after intestinal transplantation. Receptors were obtained from a human patient who received an intestinal transplant, so some T cells may come from the graft donor. Each CDR3 is given with its conserved first and last residue. Fields, in order: CDR3 DNA, CDR3 protein, V gene, J gene, D gene, clone size. D genes are given only for firm matches. Rows give clone size only sometimes, using once, few, many, or a class for an expanded clone.

TGTGCCAGCAGTCCCACAGACAGGGCCACTGAAGCTTTCTTT	CASSPTDRATEAFF	TRBV7-9	TRBJ1-1	TRBD1	-
TGTGCCAGCAGTTACAACTCTGGAAACACCATATATTTT	CASSYNSGNTIYF	TRBV6-5	TRBJ1-3	-	-
TGTGCCAGCAGCGTAGACAGGTCCACAGATACGCAGTATTTT	CASSVDRSTDTQYF	TRBV9	TRBJ2-3	-	-
TGTGCCAGCAGGCGGGATATCGGCGGGGAGCTGTTTTTT	CASRRDIGGELFF	TRBV7-9	TRBJ2-2	-	-
TGCAGCGTTGAGGGCCAGGGGGTCTACGAGCAGTACTTC	CSVEGQGVYEQYF	TRBV29-1	TRBJ2-7	TRBD1	-
TGTGCCAGCAGTTACGAGGGAGTAGATCAGCCCCAGCATTTT	CASSYEGVDQPQHF	TRBV6-6	TRBJ1-5	-	-
TGCGCCAGCAGCTTGGCGGGGGGGAATAACCAAGAGACCCAGTACTTC	CASSLAGGNNQETQYF	TRBV5-1	TRBJ2-5	TRBD2	-
TGTGCCAGCAGCTTTATTAAGGGATCGGGGGGCCCCGAGCAGTTCTTC	CASSFIKGSGGPEQFF	TRBV11-2	TRBJ2-1	-	-
TGTGCCAGCAGCTTGGGCACTGAAGCTTTCTTT	CASSLGTEAFF	TRBV5-6	TRBJ1-1	-	-
TGTGCCAGCAGTCAGCCATACAGGGCCATTGAGCAGTACTTC	CASSQPYRAIEQYF	TRBV6-4	TRBJ2-7	-	-
TGTGCCAGCAGCTTTATTTCCGGGACAGGGAATTCACCCCTCCACTTT	CASSFISGTGNSPLHF	TRBV7-9	TRBJ1-6	TRBD1	-
TGCGCCAGCAGCTTGGAACGGGGCTCCTACAATGAGCAGTTCTTC	CASSLERGSYNEQFF	TRBV5-1	TRBJ2-1	-	-
TGTGCCAGCAGTTTATTTAGGAGTTCTGGGGCCAACGTCCTGACTTTC	CASSLFRSSGANVLTF	TRBV27	TRBJ2-6	-	-
TGCGCCAGCAGCTCCCCCCCGGACAGGGGCTCTTATAATGAAAAACTGTTTTTT	CASSSPPDRGSYNEKLFF	TRBV4-1	TRBJ1-4	TRBD1	-
TGTGCCAGCAGCCACGGGATACCCACCGGGGAGCTGTTTTTT	CASSHGIPTGELFF	TRBV11-2	TRBJ2-2	-	-
TGTGCCAGCAGCGTAGGAGGGGAGGCCCAAGAGACCCAGTACTTC	CASSVGGEAQETQYF	TRBV9	TRBJ2-5	-	once
TGCGCCAGCAGTGAGTACAGGGGTGGCTACACCTTC	CASSEYRGGYTF	TRBV10-1	TRBJ1-2	TRBD1	-
TGTGCCAGTGGACAGGGACCCTCTGGGGCCAACGTCCTGACTTTC	CASGQGPSGANVLTF	TRBV7-3	TRBJ2-6	TRBD1	-
TGTGCCAGCAGCTTCGAGCGGGAGTACAATGAGCAGTTCTTC	CASSFEREYNEQFF	TRBV5-6	TRBJ2-1	TRBD2	-
TGTGCCAGCAGCTTGGTGGGGGTCTCGGAGACCCAGTACTTC	CASSLVGVSETQYF	TRBV5-5	TRBJ2-5	-	-
TGTGCCAGCAGCCCCCCCTCAGGGTCAGGGTTGGAGGGCTACACCTTC	CASSPPSGSGLEGYTF	TRBV7-9	TRBJ1-2	-	once
TGTGCCAGTAGTATATTGGATCGGAGTGGAGATACGCAGTATTTT	CASSILDRSGDTQYF	TRBV19	TRBJ2-3	-	once
TGTGCCAGCAGCTTAGAGGTAGCGAAGACAGATACGCAGTATTTT	CASSLEVAKTDTQYF	TRBV7-8	TRBJ2-3	-	-
TGTGCCAGCAGTGAAGCGCTAGGGACAGGGGGGTTCTTCGGAGATCAGCCCCAGCATTTT	CASSEALGTGGFFGDQPQHF	TRBV6-1	TRBJ1-5	TRBD1	-
TGTGCCAGTAGTGTCATAGCGGGAGAGAGCGATGAGCAGTTCTTC	CASSVIAGESDEQFF	TRBV19	TRBJ2-1	TRBD2	-
TGTGCCAGTAGTGCCGAAGAGACCCAGTACTTC	CASSAEETQYF	TRBV19	TRBJ2-5	-	-
TGTGCCACCAGCAGAGACCCCTTAGCGGGGTACGAGCAGTACTTC	CATSRDPLAGYEQYF	TRBV15	TRBJ2-7	TRBD2	-
TGCGCCAGCAGCCAAGAGAGACATGCTGCCTACGAGCAGTACTTC	CASSQERHAAYEQYF	TRBV4-1	TRBJ2-7	-	once
TGTGCCAGCCCACTAAGAAAGGGGGAAAGAGGACAAAACACTGAAGCTTTCTTT	CASPLRKGERGQNTEAFF	TRBV2	TRBJ1-1	-	-